This TCR beta chain derives from a study of shared clonotypes between healthy human individuals. With regard to this clone: Its antigen is unidentified.

CDR1 and CDR2 from the germline V gene are SEHNR and FQNEAQ (reference sequence). CDR3 size: 17 residues. V dropped 5 bases and J dropped 1; count of bases not matched to a gene: 11. Deep-level running was used for the assay. Sequenced by immunoSEQ multiplex PCR; TCRdb stores in-frame clones only, minus some. The table lists about 2.4 million clones, 90% to 95% of them singletons. The study's findings and limits: Estimated clonotype richness was generally higher in naive than memory subsets.

Only Caucasian adults living in Nashville, Tennessee made up the donor group. The TCR originated in a man aged 18 to 29 in good health. Some clones in this sample may be carry-over from other donors' samples. The V call is TRBV7-9, the J call TRBJ1-1, with TRBD1 identical over 9 bases. The sequenced sample was naive CD4+ T cells from PBMCs. This sample's subset: CD45RA+ positively selected. The CDR3 protein is CASSNWWDRATNTEAFF. CDR3 DNA sequence: TGTGCCAGCAGCAACTGGTGGGACAGGGCGACGAACACTGAAGCTTTCTTT.